Listed below are T cell receptor beta chains from one sample, sequenced in a study of shared clonotypes between healthy human individuals. TCRdb's copy holds only in-frame clones and misses some; the assay was immunoSEQ multiplex PCR. Of about 2.5 million clones listed, around 92% were seen once; the top ten hold more than 0.35%. Sequencing was performed on naive CD4+ T cells from PBMCs. The receptors stem from a man aged 18 to 30 in good health. Some clones in this sample may be carry-over from other donors' samples. Each CDR3 is given with its conserved first and last residue. Each record gives: V gene, clone size, D gene, J gene, CDR3 DNA, CDR3 protein. The D gene is left open where the match is weak. Size is omitted from some rows. Given values are once, few, many or a class for expanded clones.

>TRBV11-3|NA|NA|TRBJ2-3
TGTGCCAGCAGCTCCGGACAGCTCACAGATACGCAGTATTTT
CASSSGQLTDTQYF
>TRBV28|NA|TRBD2|TRBJ2-2
TGTGCCAGCAGAAGACCGGGACTAGCGGGAATGACCGGGGAGCTGTTTTTT
CASRRPGLAGMTGELFF
>TRBV6-1|NA|NA|TRBJ2-5
TGTGCCAGCAGTGAAGGGTCAGGGGCGCAAGAGACCCAGTACTTC
CASSEGSGAQETQYF
>TRBV2|NA|TRBD1|TRBJ1-1
TGTGCCAGCAGTACCTCCAGGGGGGAGACTGAAGCTTTCTTT
CASSTSRGETEAFF
>TRBV15|NA|NA|TRBJ2-7
TGTGCCACCAGCAGAGAGTATAGGGCATCCTACGAGCAGTACTTC
CATSREYRASYEQYF
>TRBV5-1|once|NA|TRBJ2-1
TGCGCCAGCAGCTTGGAGGGAAGGAGGGATGAGCAGTTCTTC
CASSLEGRRDEQFF
>TRBV5-1|NA|NA|TRBJ2-3
TGCGCCAGCAGCTGGACAAGACTGACTAGCACAGATACGCAGTATTTT
CASSWTRLTSTDTQYF
>TRBV7-3|NA|TRBD1|TRBJ2-7
TGTGCCAGCAGCTTAGGGACAGGGTCCCCCTACGAGCAGTACTTC
CASSLGTGSPYEQYF
>TRBV6-1|NA|NA|TRBJ1-2
TGTGCCAGCAGTGATCAGGGTAGCTATGGCTACACCTTC
CASSDQGSYGYTF
>TRBV30|few|NA|TRBJ1-5
TGTGCCTGGAGTGTAAGAGGGGTTAGCAATCAGCCCCAGCATTTT
CAWSVRGVSNQPQHF
>TRBV5-1|NA|NA|TRBJ1-2
TGCGCCAGCGGGGAGAACTATGGCTACACCTTC
CASGENYGYTF
>TRBV7-9|NA|NA|TRBJ1-3
TGTGCCAGCAGTCAAGGGGCCTCTGGAAACACCATATATTTT
CASSQGASGNTIYF
>TRBV5-1|NA|NA|TRBJ2-2
TGCGCCAGCAGCTCCAACCAGGGGTTGGGCGGGGAGCTGTTTTTT
CASSSNQGLGGELFF
>TRBV7-2|NA|TRBD1|TRBJ2-2
TGTGCCAGCAACCCGGGACAGGCAAGCGCGAACACCGGGGAGCTGTTTTTT
CASNPGQASANTGELFF
>TRBV14|once|NA|TRBJ2-7
TGTGCCAGCAGCCAAGAGGTAACTCCGATCCCCTACGAGCAGTACTTC
CASSQEVTPIPYEQYF
>TRBV4-1|once|NA|TRBJ1-5
TGCGCCAGCAGTCGGACAGCAAATCAGCCCCAGCATTTT
CASSRTANQPQHF
>TRBV7-6|NA|NA|TRBJ2-1
TGTGCCAGCAGCATTAATAGCGGAAATTATGAGCAGTTCTTC
CASSINSGNYEQFF
>TRBV27|NA|TRBD2|TRBJ2-3
TGTGCCAGCAGTTTAGCTAGCGGGAGAAGGACAGATACGCAGTATTTT
CASSLASGRRTDTQYF
>TRBV28|NA|NA|TRBJ1-2
TGTGCCAGCAGTTTCGGTTGGGATACAGGCTACACCTTC
CASSFGWDTGYTF
>TRBV11-2|NA|NA|TRBJ2-1
TGTGCCAGCAGCCCCTTTCCGGGGTTTGATGAGCAGTTCTTC
CASSPFPGFDEQFF
>TRBV27|NA|NA|TRBJ1-1
TGTGCCAGCAGTTTAGGCAGGAAAGGGAATGAAGCTTTCTTT
CASSLGRKGNEAFF
>TRBV30|NA|NA|TRBJ2-3
TGTGCCTGGCGGTGGGGACCGAGCACAGATACGCAGTATTTT
CAWRWGPSTDTQYF
>TRBV5-1|once|TRBD1|TRBJ2-7
TGCGCCAGCAGCCCGGGACAGACCACCTACGAGCAGTACTTC
CASSPGQTTYEQYF
>TRBV7-9|once|NA|TRBJ1-1
TGTGCCAGCAGCTTAACCAGGTCTGAAGCTTTCTTT
CASSLTRSEAFF
>TRBV6-5|NA|NA|TRBJ2-7
TGTGTACAACGGCGACCCTACGAGCAGTACTTC
CVQRRPYEQYF
>TRBV10-3|NA|NA|TRBJ2-2
TGTGCCATCAGCCGGAGGGACACCGGGGAGCTGTTTTTT
CAISRRDTGELFF
>TRBV19|NA|TRBD1|TRBJ1-5
TGTGCCAGTTTGGACAGGGGGCGCGGGTTAGGCCAGCCCCAGCATTTT
CASLDRGRGLGQPQHF